A selection of T cell receptor beta chains follows, all from one sample in a study of cytomegalovirus exposure and HLA in healthy donors. The table came from immunoSEQ multiplex PCR; TCRdb's copy has only in-frame clones and leaves some out. The sample consists of 100,000 to 150,000 clones, roughly 90% of them appearing once. The sequencing input was PBMCs. These receptors all stem from a woman aged 18-29 years in good health and CMV-seronegative. Both conserved end residues are part of each CDR3. The order of the fields is V gene, J gene, CDR3 protein.

TRBV2,TRBJ1-5,CASSLTVDNQPQHF
TRBV11-3,TRBJ2-7,CASSLESGQGNEQYF
TRBV29-1,TRBJ1-2,CSVETGQNYGYTF
TRBV7-9,TRBJ2-3,CASSSLAGRAHTQYF
TRBV9,TRBJ2-2,CASSVGLGQGSGELFF
TRBV5-1,TRBJ2-7,CASNPGGVLGEQYF
TRBV19,TRBJ1-5,CASSRPPQGRGQPQHF
TRBV9,TRBJ2-2,CASSGDKPNTGELFF
TRBV30,TRBJ1-3,CAWSTGTASGNTIYF
TRBV28,TRBJ2-1,CASLSTSRAKDEQFF
TRBV28,TRBJ2-3,CASSGTPKGTQYF
TRBV28,TRBJ2-5,CASSLRTIHPKTQYF
TRBV6-1,TRBJ1-2,CASTQSPSAPYGYTF
TRBV11-2,TRBJ2-1,CASSKRTSGRYNEQFF
TRBV5-1,TRBJ2-7,CASSLQGTGSYEQYF
TRBV5-1,TRBJ2-3,CASSLAPTSGGSTDTQYF